A selection of T cell receptor beta chains follows, all from one sample in a study of blood T cell repertoires in COVID-19. Some clones are missing from TCRdb's copy, which holds only in-frame ones; the method was immunoSEQ multiplex PCR. The repertoire holds a few hundred thousand clones, with about 87% as singletons. The specimen sequenced was peripheral blood. The source is a woman aged 25 to 45 with COVID-19, enrolled during active disease. Each CDR3 is given with its conserved first and last residue. The D gene is left open where the match is weak. Clone size is stated in some rows and not others, as once, few, many or a class when expanded.

clone size	V gene	D gene	J gene	CDR3 protein	CDR3 DNA
NA	TRBV18	TRBD1	TRBJ1-5	CASSPEGTGNQPQHF	TGTGCCAGCTCACCAGAAGGGACAGGGAATCAGCCCCAGCATTTT
few	TRBV29-1	TRBD1	TRBJ2-2	CSSGTGTTGELFF	TGCAGCTCCGGGACAGGGACCACCGGGGAGCTGTTTTTT
NA	TRBV6-5	NA	TRBJ1-5	CASSRSHDQPQHF	TGTGCCAGCAGTCGCAGTCACGATCAGCCCCAGCATTTT
NA	TRBV7-9	NA	TRBJ1-2	CASSPTGKINYGYTF	TGTGCCAGCAGCCCAACAGGGAAAATAAACTATGGCTACACCTTC
NA	TRBV10-3	TRBD1	TRBJ1-2	CAISGTGADGYTF	TGTGCCATCAGTGGGACAGGGGCTGATGGCTACACCTTC
NA	TRBV4-1	TRBD1	TRBJ1-1	CASSQISRGLNTEAFF	TGCGCCAGCAGCCAGATCAGCAGGGGGCTGAACACTGAAGCTTTCTTT
NA	TRBV6-5	NA	TRBJ1-3	CASSYSRGNTIYF	TGTGCCAGCAGTTACTCTCGGGGAAACACCATATATTTT
once	TRBV7-2	NA	TRBJ2-3	CASSRSYTDTQYF	TGTGCCAGCAGTAGGAGTTACACAGATACGCAGTATTTT
NA	TRBV9	NA	TRBJ2-7	CASSVTGGSYEQYF	TGTGCCAGCAGCGTCACTGGCGGATCCTACGAGCAGTACTTC
NA	TRBV6-6	TRBD2	TRBJ2-7	CASSPRGGPYEQYF	TGTGCCAGCAGTCCCCGGGGGGGCCCCTACGAGCAGTACTTC
NA	TRBV29-1	TRBD1	TRBJ1-1	CSVMTGTEAFF	TGCAGCGTCATGACAGGGACTGAAGCTTTCTTT
NA	TRBV4-1	NA	TRBJ1-1	CASSQDPGVPTLNTEAFF	TGCGCCAGCAGCCAAGACCCAGGGGTCCCCACCTTGAACACTGAAGCTTTCTTT
NA	TRBV5-1	NA	TRBJ1-1	CASSLGRGAAFF	TGCGCCAGCAGCTTGGGTCGGGGGGCTGCTTTCTTT
NA	TRBV5-1	NA	TRBJ2-3	CASSLAATGRRYTDTQYF	TGCGCCAGCAGCTTGGCCGCGACAGGCCGGAGGTACACAGATACGCAGTATTTT
NA	TRBV6-5	NA	TRBJ1-5	CASRRGNQPQHF	TGTGCCAGCAGACGGGGTAATCAGCCCCAGCATTTT
NA	TRBV15	NA	TRBJ2-1	CATSTSRGSYNEQFF	TGTGCCACCAGCACCTCACGGGGGTCCTACAATGAGCAGTTCTTC
NA	TRBV4-2	TRBD2	TRBJ2-3	CASSQGYGGSNTDTQYF	TGTGCCAGCAGCCAAGGTTACGGGGGGTCTAACACAGATACGCAGTATTTT
NA	TRBV5-1	NA	TRBJ1-2	CASSISPGADYTF	TGCGCCAGCAGCATCAGCCCAGGGGCTGACTACACCTTC
NA	TRBV28	NA	TRBJ1-5	CASTETSYSNQPQHF	TGTGCCAGCACTGAAACGTCCTATAGCAATCAGCCCCAGCATTTT
NA	TRBV6-6	TRBD1	TRBJ1-5	CASNRDRGNQPQHF	TGTGCCAGCAATAGGGACAGGGGGAATCAGCCCCAGCATTTT